The sequence of this TCR beta chain was determined in a study of cytomegalovirus exposure and HLA in healthy donors. The overall study: HLA-typed donors were the source of about 85 million unique TCRs held in an early data release.

General study findings and limits: Specificity for CMV antigens was confirmed in vitro for a few of the CMV-associated chains. Being productive about 90% or about 30% of the time was typical of most TCR beta V segments in an earlier analysis. According to a later analysis, donors in an Asian-associated ancestry cluster reportedly had fewer N-insertions than the roughly 670-donor mean.

Germline CDR1 reads MRHNA; CDR2 reads SNTAGT. The CDR3 has 16 amino acids. The V end was cut by 3 bases, the J end by 0 bases, with 9 bases between. As concerns this clone: Antigen: not known.

PCR amplification relied on 60 Vbeta primers (plus 13 Jbeta primers). The protocol was immunoSEQ multiplex PCR, while the TCRdb copy is restricted to in-frame clones and leaves out a portion. The table has 100,000 or so clones, 75% seen once. The clonotype was recovered from a woman under 30 in good health and CMV-seropositive. The V and J genes are TRBV6-4 and TRBJ2-6; D possibly corresponds to TRBD2 (5 bases). The material sequenced was PBMCs. CDR3 protein: CASSERGHSGANVLTF. CDR3 nucleotides: TGTGCCAGCAGTGAAAGAGGGCACTCTGGGGCCAACGTCCTGACTTTC.